This T cell receptor (beta chain) originates from a study of blood T cell repertoires in COVID-19. About the research overall: T cells, B-cell-depleted T cells, or PBMCs supplied cDNA or gDNA.

The CDR3 length is 13 residues. Between the trimmed V and J ends, which lost 0 bases and 3 bases, there was a span of 5 bases. From germline, CDR1 is WNHNN and CDR2 SYGVQD (reference sequence). Authors' data handling: It was from reference gene primer amplification that nucleated cell counts were estimated. Clones were read by immunoSEQ multiplex PCR, and TCRdb kept only the in-frame ones, dropping some. D and trimming were read from the DNA, whereas the V and J calls and clone size are those reported in that table. The data contain about 120,000 clones, about four fifths of them seen just once; the ten biggest clones take up about a sixth.

Sequencing was carried out using peripheral blood. This rearrangement joins TRBV10-1 to TRBJ2-5; no clear D. This TCR derives from a man aged 60 to 75 with active or convalescent COVID-19. CDR3 in DNA: TGCGCCAGCAGTGAGTCATCAGAAGAGACCCAGTACTTC. Translated, it gives CASSESSEETQYF.